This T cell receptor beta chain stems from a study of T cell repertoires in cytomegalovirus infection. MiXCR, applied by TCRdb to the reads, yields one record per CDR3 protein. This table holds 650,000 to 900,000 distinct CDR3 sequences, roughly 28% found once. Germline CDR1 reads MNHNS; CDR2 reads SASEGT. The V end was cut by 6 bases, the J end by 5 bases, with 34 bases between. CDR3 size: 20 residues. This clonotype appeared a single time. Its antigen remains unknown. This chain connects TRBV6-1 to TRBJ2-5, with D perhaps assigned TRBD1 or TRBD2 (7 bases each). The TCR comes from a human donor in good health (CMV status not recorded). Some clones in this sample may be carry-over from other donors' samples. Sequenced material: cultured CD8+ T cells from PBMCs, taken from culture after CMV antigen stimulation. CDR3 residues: CASRTGVILGQDPREETQYF. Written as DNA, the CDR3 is TGTGCCAGCAGAACAGGGGTCATTCTCGGACAGGACCCGCGGGAGGAGACCCAGTACTTC.